The present T cell receptor (beta chain) was sequenced within a study of cytomegalovirus exposure and HLA in healthy donors. Study-level background: Among the roughly 400 genotyped donors, about 81% were placed in the Caucasian-associated ancestry cluster. General study results and limits: Apparent HLA restriction characterized most CMV-associated TCR beta chains in a later analysis. More clonal expansion characterized HLA-associated TCR beta chains than equally common others in a later analysis.

In this sample, this clone turned up once. Its antigen is unidentified. CDR1 is SNHLY and CDR2 is FYNNEI in the germline V gene. The V segment lost 6 bases and the J segment 5 bases; nucleotides outside the gene matches: 5. The CDR3 is made up of 13 amino acids. Primers for the PCR totalled 60 Vbeta and 13 Jbeta. Sequencing used immunoSEQ multiplex PCR; TCRdb keeps in-frame clones, though not all of them. Among about 120,000 clones, 60% to 80% were seen once, and the ten largest hold approximately 7.2%. The sequencing sample was made of PBMCs. This chain connects TRBV2 to TRBJ2-5; TRBD2 matches at 8 bases. The TCR comes from a male donor in good health and CMV-seronegative. CDR3 nucleotide sequence: TGTGCCAGCAGAGGGAGCGGGGGTGAGACCCAGTACTTC. It translates to CASRGSGGETQYF.